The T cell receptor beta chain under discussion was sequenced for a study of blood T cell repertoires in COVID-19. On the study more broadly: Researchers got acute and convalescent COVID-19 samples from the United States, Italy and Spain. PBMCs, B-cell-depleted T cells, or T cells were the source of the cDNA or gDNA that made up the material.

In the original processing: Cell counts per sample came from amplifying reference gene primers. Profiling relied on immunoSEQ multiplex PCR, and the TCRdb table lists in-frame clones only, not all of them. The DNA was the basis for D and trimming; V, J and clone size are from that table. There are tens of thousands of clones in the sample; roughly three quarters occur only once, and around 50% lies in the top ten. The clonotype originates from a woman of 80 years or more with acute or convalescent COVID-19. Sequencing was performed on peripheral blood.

The CDR3 here is CSARTSITGELFF. The CDR3 coding sequence is TGCAGCGCGCGGACTAGCATCACCGGGGAGCTGTTTTTT. This rearrangement joins TRBV29-1 to TRBJ2-2, with 8 bases identical to TRBD2. The germline gives CDR1 SQVTM, CDR2 ANQGSEA. Trimming at V came to 7 bases and at J to 4 bases, leaving 5 bases not matched to a gene. This CDR3 is 13 amino acids long.